Listed below are T cell receptor beta chains from one sample, sequenced in a study of cytomegalovirus exposure and HLA in healthy donors. The repertoire was sequenced with immunoSEQ multiplex PCR; TCRdb's copy has only in-frame clones and lacks some. The sample consists of some 200,000 clones, roughly four fifths of them appearing once. The sequenced material came from PBMCs. Receptors originate from a man aged 50 to 59 in good health and CMV-seronegative. Both conserved end residues are part of each CDR3. The D gene is left open where the match is weak. Some rows have no size entry. The others give once, few or many, or a class for an expanded clone.

d_call,v_call,clone_size,j_call,cdr3_nt,cdr3_aa
NA,TRBV6-1,NA,TRBJ2-7,TGTGCCAGCAGTCCCTTGTTGGCCGAGCAGTACTTC,CASSPLLAEQYF
TRBD1,TRBV14,NA,TRBJ2-7,TGTGCCAGCAGCCGGACAGGCGACGAGCAGTACTTC,CASSRTGDEQYF
TRBD1,TRBV6-1,NA,TRBJ1-4,TGTGCCAGCAGTGAAAGGGGCCCAGGGGGCCGGGGTGAAAAACTGTTTTTT,CASSERGPGGRGEKLFF
NA,TRBV5-4,few,TRBJ1-1,TGTGCCAGCAGCTTGGGGCGAGCGGCCGCTTTCTTT,CASSLGRAAAFF
TRBD1,TRBV7-2,NA,TRBJ1-2,TGTGCCAGCAGCACCGGACAGGGGTCGAGGGGCTACACCTTC,CASSTGQGSRGYTF
TRBD2,TRBV7-2,NA,TRBJ2-2,TGTGCCAGCAGCTCCCAGGGACTAGCGGGGGGGCCGACCGGGGAGCTGTTTTTT,CASSSQGLAGGPTGELFF
NA,TRBV7-3,NA,TRBJ2-7,TGTGCCAGCAGCTTGGGCCCTTCATCCTACGAGCAGTACTTC,CASSLGPSSYEQYF
NA,TRBV6-6,NA,TRBJ2-2,TGTGCCAGCAGTTACGACTCTTCGAACACCGGGGAGCTGTTTTTT,CASSYDSSNTGELFF
TRBD1,TRBV18,NA,TRBJ2-7,TGTGCCAGCTCACGCCGGGACAGAGGATCCTACGAGCAGTACTTC,CASSRRDRGSYEQYF
NA,TRBV7-2,NA,TRBJ2-3,TGTGCCAGCAGCCACGGACTGAGCACAGATACGCAGTATTTT,CASSHGLSTDTQYF
TRBD2,TRBV7-9,NA,TRBJ2-2,TGTGCCAGCAGCCCGACGGGACTAGGAGGGACCGGGGAGCTGTTTTTT,CASSPTGLGGTGELFF
TRBD2,TRBV27,NA,TRBJ2-3,TGTGCCAGCGGGCTCGCGGGAGTGAACACAGATACGCAGTATTTT,CASGLAGVNTDTQYF
TRBD1,TRBV7-9,NA,TRBJ2-5,TGTGCCAGCAGCCTCAGGACAGGACACCAAGGGGAGACCCAGTACTTC,CASSLRTGHQGETQYF
TRBD1,TRBV2,NA,TRBJ2-7,TGTGCCAGCAGTGGGACAGGCTACGAGCAGTACTTC,CASSGTGYEQYF
TRBD1,TRBV4-3,NA,TRBJ2-2,TGCGCCAGCAACCCGCAGGGGGCCGACACCGGGGAGCTGTTTTTT,CASNPQGADTGELFF
NA,TRBV6-5,NA,TRBJ1-1,TGTGCCAGCAGTCCCAGGGTAGGCACTGAAGCTTTCTTT,CASSPRVGTEAFF
NA,TRBV14,NA,TRBJ1-4,TGTGCCAGCAGCCAAGAGTATGGCAGATCTGCAACTAATGAAAAACTGTTTTTT,CASSQEYGRSATNEKLFF
NA,TRBV28,NA,TRBJ2-7,TGTGCCAGCAGTTTAGGCGGGGCGACCTACGAGCAGTACTTC,CASSLGGATYEQYF
NA,TRBV18,NA,TRBJ2-5,TGTGCCAGCTCACCGTACAGCGAGACCCAGTACTTC,CASSPYSETQYF
NA,TRBV6-1,few,TRBJ1-5,TGTGCCAGCAGTGAACATTACAGGGACAATCAGCCCCAGCATTTT,CASSEHYRDNQPQHF
TRBD1,TRBV5-1,NA,TRBJ1-2,TGCGCCAGCAGCTTCCGAGGACAGGGTGGCGAGAGGGGGCATGGCTACACCTTC,CASSFRGQGGERGHGYTF
NA,TRBV19,NA,TRBJ2-2,TGTGCCAGTGGGCAAATGGAGATTAGGGGCGGGGAGCTGTTTTTT,CASGQMEIRGGELFF
NA,TRBV15,NA,TRBJ2-7,TGTGCCACCAGCAGAGGACTAGTCTCCTACGAGCAGTACTTC,CATSRGLVSYEQYF
NA,TRBV7-2,NA,TRBJ2-3,TGTGCCAGCAGCCTCGGACTGTTAACTAGCACAGATACGCAGTATTTT,CASSLGLLTSTDTQYF
NA,TRBV5-4,NA,TRBJ1-3,TGTGCCAGCAGCTTTGGAGGTTCGGCGGGAAACACCATATATTTT,CASSFGGSAGNTIYF
NA,TRBV7-3,few,TRBJ1-1,TGTGCCAGCAGCTCCACAATGAACACTGAAGCTTTCTTT,CASSSTMNTEAFF
TRBD1,TRBV9,NA,TRBJ2-5,TGTGCCAGCAGCCCCGATTGGTCCAGGGGGCTCGAGACCCAGTACTTC,CASSPDWSRGLETQYF
NA,TRBV5-1,NA,TRBJ2-7,TGCGCCAGCAGCTTGCCGGAGTCCTACGAGCAGTACTTC,CASSLPESYEQYF
NA,TRBV6-1,NA,TRBJ1-5,TGTGCCAGCAGTGAAGAATGGACAACCCTTGTCTATAGCAATCAGCCCCAGCATTTT,CASSEEWTTLVYSNQPQHF
TRBD1,TRBV6-4,NA,TRBJ2-7,TGTGCCAGCAGATCCCGGGACAGGGTTACCTACGAGCAGTACTTC,CASRSRDRVTYEQYF
NA,TRBV7-2,once,TRBJ2-1,TGTGCCAGCAGCTACACGGGACAAGAAAACAATGAGCAGTTCTTC,CASSYTGQENNEQFF
NA,TRBV5-1,NA,TRBJ2-2,TGCGCCAGCAGCTTCCGACAGAGCACCGGGGAGCTGTTTTTT,CASSFRQSTGELFF
TRBD1,TRBV9,NA,TRBJ2-5,TGTGCCAGCAGCGTCGGACAGGGACAAGAGACCCAGTACTTC,CASSVGQGQETQYF
NA,TRBV12-5,NA,TRBJ1-5,TGTGCTAGTGGTTTCTCCCAGGGGCCTCAGCCCCAGCATTTT,CASGFSQGPQPQHF
NA,TRBV11-2,NA,TRBJ2-7,TGTGCCAGCAGCCCGAGGGGGGAGCAGTACTTC,CASSPRGEQYF
TRBD1,TRBV4-1,NA,TRBJ1-2,TGCGCCAGCAGCCAAGGTCCCCGCGGACAGGGCGGGGGCTACACCTTC,CASSQGPRGQGGGYTF
TRBD1,TRBV30,NA,TRBJ2-7,TGTGCCTGGAGTGAAATGGGACAGATACTTTTGGGGTTC,CAWSEMGQILLGF
TRBD1,TRBV29-1,NA,TRBJ2-7,TGCAGCGTTGAAGGGACAGGGGGAAGGGAGCAGTACTTC,CSVEGTGGREQYF
NA,TRBV6-5,NA,TRBJ2-3,TGTGCCAGCAGACCGGGACACTTTACAGATACGCAGTATTTT,CASRPGHFTDTQYF
TRBD1,TRBV19,NA,TRBJ2-7,TGTGCCAGTAGGCCCGACAGGGCTGGTTCCGAGCAGTACTTC,CASRPDRAGSEQYF
TRBD1,TRBV30,NA,TRBJ1-2,TGTGCCTGGAGTGGGACAGGGGGCTACGGCTATGGCTACACCTTC,CAWSGTGGYGYGYTF
TRBD2,TRBV7-9,NA,TRBJ2-7,TGTGCCAGCAGCATTACTAGCGGGGGCGGTTACGAGCAGTACTTC,CASSITSGGGYEQYF
NA,TRBV9,NA,TRBJ1-2,TGTGCCAGCAGCGTAGGCCTGGGGAGCTATGGCTACACCTTC,CASSVGLGSYGYTF
NA,TRBV6-6,few,TRBJ2-1,TGTGCCAGCAGACCTCAGGGCCTCTCCTACAATGAGCAGTTCTTC,CASRPQGLSYNEQFF
NA,TRBV2,NA,TRBJ2-7,TGTGCCAGCAGTGAAAGTTGGGCAGCCTACGAGCAGTACTTC,CASSESWAAYEQYF
NA,TRBV7-7,NA,TRBJ2-7,TGTGCTAGCAGCTTATATCCGGCGGGTGAAGGCTACGAGCAGTACTTC,CASSLYPAGEGYEQYF
NA,TRBV6-4,NA,TRBJ1-1,TGTGCCAGCAGTGAAGCTCCGGGCACTGAAGCTTTCTTT,CASSEAPGTEAFF
NA,TRBV20-1,NA,TRBJ1-2,TGCAGTGCTGGGGACTCTGGTGGCTACACCTTC,CSAGDSGGYTF
NA,TRBV30,NA,TRBJ1-1,TGTGCCTGGAGTGTACTCCGCCGAGCTTTCTTT,CAWSVLRRAFF
NA,TRBV29-1,NA,TRBJ1-2,TGCAGCGTTGAACCCCACAGTGGGAGTTTC,CSVEPHSGSF
NA,TRBV21-1,NA,TRBJ1-4,TGTGCCAGCAGCAAACGTGTGGGTCGCGGCAGGGCTGAAAAACTGTTTTTT,CASSKRVGRGRAEKLFF